The rows below give T cell receptor beta chains drawn from one sample of a study of cytomegalovirus exposure and HLA in healthy donors. Assay used: immunoSEQ multiplex PCR; TCRdb lists only in-frame clones, some missing. The sample lists 170,000 or so clones, about 80% seen once, with about 1.5% in the top ten. Sequenced: PBMCs. These receptors all stem from a woman aged 30 to 39 in good health and CMV-seropositive. CDR3s include the opening cysteine and the closing phenylalanine or tryptophan. The D gene is left open where the match is weak. Not every row has a clone size; where given, it reads once, few, many or a size class.

d_call	v_call	j_call	clone_size	cdr3_nt	cdr3_aa
.	TRBV2	TRBJ2-3	.	TGTGCCAGCAGTGAAGCCCTAGCGCAAAGGACAGATACGCAGTATTTT	CASSEALAQRTDTQYF
TRBD2	TRBV2	TRBJ2-3	once	TGTGCCAGCAGAGCCGGGACTAGCGTCACAGATACGCAGTATTTT	CASRAGTSVTDTQYF
.	TRBV5-1	TRBJ2-1	.	TGCGCCAGCAGCTTGGTTCTCTCGTACAATGAGCAGTTCTTC	CASSLVLSYNEQFF
.	TRBV5-6	TRBJ1-5	.	TGTGCCAGCAGCTTGTTAGGAGGGGATCAGCCCCAGCATTTT	CASSLLGGDQPQHF
TRBD1	TRBV27	TRBJ2-5	few	TGTGCCAGCAGTTTACTTGGGACAGGGGATTTTTACCAAGAGACCCAGTACTTC	CASSLLGTGDFYQETQYF
.	TRBV29-1	TRBJ2-7	.	TGCAGCGTTGATTCGGGGGACTACGAGCAGTACTTC	CSVDSGDYEQYF
.	TRBV10-2	TRBJ2-7	.	TGCGCCAGCAGTGAGTCGATTCAGGGCAGCTCCTACGAGCAGTACTTC	CASSESIQGSSYEQYF
.	TRBV5-1	TRBJ2-1	.	TGCGCCAGCAGCTTGTTAGGGGACTGGCAGTTCTTC	CASSLLGDWQFF
.	TRBV11-1	TRBJ2-5	.	TGTGCCAGCAGCTTAAATGCTATCCAAGAGACCCAGTACTTC	CASSLNAIQETQYF
.	TRBV30	TRBJ2-3	.	TGTGCCTGGATCCTAAGCGGGTCTAGCACAGATACGCAGTATTTT	CAWILSGSSTDTQYF
.	TRBV5-4	TRBJ2-5	.	TGTGCCAGCAGCTTTTCGGGGGACAGCGTAACCCAGTACTTC	CASSFSGDSVTQYF
.	TRBV14	TRBJ2-1	.	TGTGCCAGCAGCCAACCGACTCCGAGATCCTACAATGAGCAGTTCTTC	CASSQPTPRSYNEQFF
TRBD2	TRBV29-1	TRBJ2-1	.	TGCAGCGTTGACGGGGCCAGCGGGAGTTACAATGAGCAGTTCTTC	CSVDGASGSYNEQFF
.	TRBV28	TRBJ2-3	.	TGTGCCAGCAGTCCCCTCCCGCAGGGGTATCGCACAGATACGCAGTATTTT	CASSPLPQGYRTDTQYF
TRBD1	TRBV10-2	TRBJ1-5	.	TGCGCCAGCAGTGGGACAGGGGGTCAGCCCCAGCATTTT	CASSGTGGQPQHF
TRBD1	TRBV5-4	TRBJ2-1	.	TGTGCCAGCAGCTTGGGAGGCCGGGACAGTGGGTTCTTC	CASSLGGRDSGFF
TRBD1	TRBV5-1	TRBJ1-2	.	TGCGCCAGCAGCTTGGACGGGGACAGGAGCTACACCTTC	CASSLDGDRSYTF
.	TRBV29-1	TRBJ1-5	.	TGCAGCTTCGGAGGCCCCAATCAGCCCCAGCATTTT	CSFGGPNQPQHF
TRBD1	TRBV29-1	TRBJ1-1	.	TGCAGCGCTTCGACAGGGGGCTTGAACACTGAAGCTTTCTTT	CSASTGGLNTEAFF
TRBD1	TRBV7-8	TRBJ2-7	.	TGTGCCAGCAGCCTCGGGACAGGGGGTTTCGAGCAGTACTTC	CASSLGTGGFEQYF
.	TRBV28	TRBJ1-5	.	TGTGCCAGCAGTTCCAGGGCCCCTATTAATCAGCCCCAGCATTTT	CASSSRAPINQPQHF
.	TRBV6-5	TRBJ2-2	.	TGTGCCAGCAGCCGAGTCACCGGGGAGCTGTTTTTT	CASSRVTGELFF
TRBD1	TRBV19	TRBJ2-7	few	TGTGCCAGTAGTAATAAAGGGACAGGGGGCGTTTTTGTTTACGAGCAGTACTTC	CASSNKGTGGVFVYEQYF
TRBD1	TRBV7-2	TRBJ2-5	few	TGTGCCAGCAGCTTCGAGACAGGGACGGGGGAGACCCAGTACTTC	CASSFETGTGETQYF
.	TRBV5-6	TRBJ2-7	.	TGTGCCAGCAGCTTGGGGACTGGCCGCTCCTACGAGCAGTACTTC	CASSLGTGRSYEQYF
.	TRBV30	TRBJ2-1	once	TGTGCCTGGCACAGGTCGTACTACAATGAGCAGTTCTTC	CAWHRSYYNEQFF
.	TRBV4-3	TRBJ2-2	.	TGCGCCAGCAGCCAAGTATTGGGAGCGAACACCGGGGAGCTGTTTTTT	CASSQVLGANTGELFF
.	TRBV5-5	TRBJ2-7	.	TGTGCCAGCAGTCCCACCCTAGCGAACACCTACGAGCAGTACTTC	CASSPTLANTYEQYF
TRBD2	TRBV12-5	TRBJ2-1	.	TGTGCTAGTGGAGGACTAGCCGATGAGCAGTTCTTC	CASGGLADEQFF
TRBD1	TRBV19	TRBJ2-7	.	TGTGCCAGTAGTGCCAGCCGGACAGGGAATGACGAGCAGTACTTC	CASSASRTGNDEQYF
.	TRBV9	TRBJ1-5	few	TGTGCCAGCAGCGTCAGCGGGACGGCAAATCAGCCCCAGCATTTT	CASSVSGTANQPQHF
.	TRBV28	TRBJ1-3	.	TGTGCCAGCAGGAGGGAGGTCCGAAACACCATATATTTT	CASRREVRNTIYF
TRBD2	TRBV27	TRBJ2-1	.	TGTGCCAGCAGCTCCGGGACTAACTCCTACAATGAGCAGTTCTTC	CASSSGTNSYNEQFF
TRBD1	TRBV28	TRBJ1-4	.	TGTGCCAGCCGTTGGGCCAGGGGGCGAGAAAAACTGTTTTTT	CASRWARGREKLFF
.	TRBV14	TRBJ2-3	.	TGTGCCAGCAGCCAAGTCGGAGATACGCAGTATTTT	CASSQVGDTQYF
.	TRBV7-2	TRBJ1-3	few	TGTGCCAGCAGGGCCAGCGGGACTGGAAACACCATATATTTT	CASRASGTGNTIYF
.	TRBV6-5	TRBJ1-5	once	TGTGCCAGCAGTCGGGACATTTATAGCAATCAGCCCCAGCATTTT	CASSRDIYSNQPQHF
TRBD1	TRBV28	TRBJ2-3	.	TGTGCCAGCAGACCTGACAGGGGGGCCACAGATACGCAGTATTTT	CASRPDRGATDTQYF
.	TRBV12-2	TRBJ2-3	few	TGTGCAAGTCGTCAAAGACGGGAGTTCGGAGATACGCAGTATTTT	CASRQRREFGDTQYF
.	TRBV13	TRBJ2-2	.	TGTGCCAGCAGCATGGCGGGTATCTCCACCGGGGAGCTGTTTTTT	CASSMAGISTGELFF
.	TRBV6-6	TRBJ1-2	few	TGTGCCAGCAGTGACACCACTCCGATTGGCTACACCTTC	CASSDTTPIGYTF
TRBD2	TRBV6-1	TRBJ2-1	.	TGTGCCAGCGGGATAGCGGGAGATGAGCAGTTCTTC	CASGIAGDEQFF
.	TRBV12-5	TRBJ2-7	.	TGTGCTAGTGGTTTGCGCCTAGGAAGACCTTACGAGCAGTACTTC	CASGLRLGRPYEQYF
TRBD1	TRBV19	TRBJ1-4	.	TGTGCCAGTACCACCTTAAGCAGGGGACAGGGGGCTCCCGCAAATGAAAAACTGTTTTTT	CASTTLSRGQGAPANEKLFF
.	TRBV11-2	TRBJ2-2	.	TGTGCCAGCAGCCGATTTCAGGACTCATACACCGGGGAGCTGTTTTTT	CASSRFQDSYTGELFF
.	TRBV4-3	TRBJ2-7	.	TGCGCCAGCAGCCAAGACGGTCGAGACGAGCAGTACTTC	CASSQDGRDEQYF
TRBD1	TRBV7-3	TRBJ1-5	.	TGTGCCAGCAGCTCGACAGGGTCAAATCAGCCCCAGCATTTT	CASSSTGSNQPQHF
TRBD2	TRBV2	TRBJ2-7	.	TGTGCCAGCAGTTCACTAGCGGGATCCTACGAGCAGTACTTC	CASSSLAGSYEQYF
TRBD2	TRBV28	TRBJ2-5	.	TGTGCCAGCAGTTTATGGCTAGCGGAGACCCAAGAGACCCAGTACTTC	CASSLWLAETQETQYF
TRBD2	TRBV10-1	TRBJ2-7	.	TGCGCCAGCAGTGGAATAGCGGGAAGCTCCTACGAGCAGTACTTC	CASSGIAGSSYEQYF
.	TRBV9	TRBJ2-3	.	TGTGCCAGCAGCGTGACAGGGGCGGTTAGCGGGAGAAGGACAGATACGCAGTATTTT	CASSVTGAVSGRRTDTQYF
.	TRBV27	TRBJ1-2	.	TGTGCCAGCAGTTTAGTTGTGGGAGCGGACTATGGCTACACCTTC	CASSLVVGADYGYTF
TRBD1	TRBV7-6	TRBJ2-7	.	TGTGCCAGCAGCTCGGGACAGGGCGAGCAGTACTTC	CASSSGQGEQYF
TRBD1	TRBV12-5	TRBJ1-1	.	TGTGCTAGTGGTTTGGGGACAGGGGGTGTGAACACTGAAGCTTTCTTT	CASGLGTGGVNTEAFF
.	TRBV27	TRBJ2-3	.	TGTGCCAGCAGTTTAGTTAGCAACACAGATACGCAGTATTTT	CASSLVSNTDTQYF
TRBD2	TRBV27	TRBJ2-7	.	TGTGCCAGCAGTCCCGGGACTAGCGGGTCCTACGAGCAGTACTTC	CASSPGTSGSYEQYF